This T cell receptor (beta chain) came from a study of Graves' ophthalmopathy and Graves' hyperthyroidism. Study-wide context: Stable hyperthyroid donors showed no ophthalmopathy during 18 months follow-up.

Researchers took RNA transcripts and amplified TCR beta CDR3 regions from them. After a first-round RT-PCR with HTBI primers, a second-round multiplex PCR was run. One entry per CDR3 protein, called by TCRdb with MiXCR from the multiplex PCR reads. The sample shows 450,000 to 600,000 distinct CDR3 sequences, 35% to 45% of them seen only once. Hyperthyroidism patients had new diagnoses, durations under 2 months, and ages of 18 to 65. Serum thyroxine and TRAb, along with clinical symptoms, thyroid ultrasound and orbital computed tomography, were what diagnosis relied on. A remark on this clonotype: The antigen is undetermined. This may be a read error, as it is one base from a much larger clone.

Study-wide points: With about 87% sensitivity and roughly 80% specificity, a 13-signature model separated ophthalmopathy from stable hyperthyroidism.

CDR3 length: 15 residues. Germline V lookup: CDR1 LNHDA, CDR2 SQIVND (reference sequence). This TCR came from an adult man with Graves' hyperthyroidism. This chain joins TRBV19 and TRBJ1-2; D not resolved. Sample: peripheral blood or thyroid tissue (not recorded which). The CDR3 DNA sequence: TGTGCCAGTAGTATTTGGCAGAGGCCCTTCTATGGCCACACCTTC. This sequence encodes CASSIWQRPFYGHTF. Full variable domain (rest looked up from reference TRBV19 and TRBJ1-2): DGGITQSPKYLFRKEGQNVTLSCEQNLNHDAMYWYRQDPGQGLRLIYYSQIVNDFQKGDIAEGYSVSREKKESFPLTVTSAQKNPTAFYLCASSIWQRPFYGHTFGSGTRLTVV.